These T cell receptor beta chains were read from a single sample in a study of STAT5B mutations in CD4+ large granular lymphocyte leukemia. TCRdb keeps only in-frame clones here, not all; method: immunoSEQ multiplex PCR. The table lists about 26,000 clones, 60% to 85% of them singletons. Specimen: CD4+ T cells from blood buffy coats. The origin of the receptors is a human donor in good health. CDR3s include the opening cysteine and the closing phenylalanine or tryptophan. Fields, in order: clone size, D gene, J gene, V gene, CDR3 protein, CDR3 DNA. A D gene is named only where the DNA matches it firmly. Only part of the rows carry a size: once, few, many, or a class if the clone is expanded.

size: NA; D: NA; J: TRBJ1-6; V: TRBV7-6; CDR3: CASSPREDNSPLHF; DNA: TGTGCCAGCAGCCCCAGGGAAGATAATTCACCCCTCCACTTT
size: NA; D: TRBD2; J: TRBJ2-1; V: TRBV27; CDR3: CASSFWLAGGNEQFF; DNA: TGTGCCAGCAGTTTTTGGCTAGCGGGGGGGAATGAGCAGTTCTTC
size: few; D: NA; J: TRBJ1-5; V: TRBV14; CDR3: CASSQFPNQPQHF; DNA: TGTGCCAGCAGCCAATTTCCCAATCAGCCCCAGCATTTT
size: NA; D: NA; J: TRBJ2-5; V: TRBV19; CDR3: CASSQGGEETQYF; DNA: TGTGCCAGTAGTCAGGGGGGGGAAGAGACCCAGTACTTC
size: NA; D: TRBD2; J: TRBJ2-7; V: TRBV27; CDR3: CASRLKPGLAGGDYEQYF; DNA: TGTGCCAGCAGACTTAAACCGGGACTAGCGGGAGGGGACTACGAGCAGTACTTC
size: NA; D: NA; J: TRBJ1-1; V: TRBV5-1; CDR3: CASSLIRGTEAFF; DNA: TGCGCCAGCAGCTTGATCAGGGGCACTGAAGCTTTCTTT
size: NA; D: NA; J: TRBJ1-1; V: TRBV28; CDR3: CASSLNEGSITEAFF; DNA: TGTGCCAGCAGTTTGAATGAGGGGAGTATCACTGAAGCTTTCTTT
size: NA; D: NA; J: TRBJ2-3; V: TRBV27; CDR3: CASSPRLADTQYF; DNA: TGTGCCAGCAGTCCGCGGTTAGCAGATACGCAGTATTTT
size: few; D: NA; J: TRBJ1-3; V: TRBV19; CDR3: CASRSPGNTIYF; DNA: TGTGCCAGTAGAAGCCCTGGAAACACCATATATTTT
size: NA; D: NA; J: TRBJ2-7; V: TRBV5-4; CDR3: CASSLAGGSYEQYF; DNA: TGTGCCAGCAGCTTGGCCGGAGGCTCCTACGAGCAGTACTTC
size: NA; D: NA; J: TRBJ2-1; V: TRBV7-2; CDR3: CASSLEAYNEQFF; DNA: TGTGCCAGCAGCTTAGAGGCCTACAATGAGCAGTTCTTC
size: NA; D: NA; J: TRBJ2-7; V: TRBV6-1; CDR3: CASRHPGLSYEQYF; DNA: TGTGCCAGCAGGCACCCGGGACTCAGCTACGAGCAGTACTTC
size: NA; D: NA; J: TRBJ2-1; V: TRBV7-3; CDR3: CASSLLKPDEQFF; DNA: TGTGCCAGCAGCTTACTAAAGCCGGATGAGCAGTTCTTC
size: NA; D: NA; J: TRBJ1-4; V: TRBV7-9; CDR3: CASSSGTGMEKLFF; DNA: TGTGCCAGCAGCTCCGGGACGGGAATGGAAAAACTGTTTTTT
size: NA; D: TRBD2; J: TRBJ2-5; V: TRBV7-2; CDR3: CASSLLAGKETQYF; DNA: TGTGCCAGCAGCTTGTTAGCGGGGAAAGAGACCCAGTACTTC
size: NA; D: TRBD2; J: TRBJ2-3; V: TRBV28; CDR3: CASSETSGGGTDTQYF; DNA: TGTGCCAGCAGTGAGACTAGCGGGGGGGGGACAGATACGCAGTATTTT
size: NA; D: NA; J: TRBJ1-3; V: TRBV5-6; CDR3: CASSLRGSSGNTIYF; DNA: TGTGCCAGCAGCTTAAGGGGCAGCTCTGGAAACACCATATATTTT
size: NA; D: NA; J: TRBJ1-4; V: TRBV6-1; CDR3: CASRAQGLREKLFF; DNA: TGTGCCAGCAGAGCCCAGGGCTTAAGGGAAAAACTGTTTTTT
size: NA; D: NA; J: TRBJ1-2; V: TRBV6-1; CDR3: CASRPPSGGYTF; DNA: TGTGCCAGCAGGCCTCCGAGTGGCGGCTACACCTTC
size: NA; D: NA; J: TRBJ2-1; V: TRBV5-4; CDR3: CASSPGLSGNEQFF; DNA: TGTGCCAGCAGCCCGGGCCTATCGGGGAATGAGCAGTTCTTC
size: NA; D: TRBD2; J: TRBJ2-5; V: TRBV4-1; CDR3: CASSFQLAGGEETQYF; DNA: TGCGCCAGCAGCTTTCAACTAGCGGGGGGGGAAGAGACCCAGTACTTC